This entry is about one TCR beta chain. The data were obtained in a study of control samples from healthy donors and cancer patients. Germline assignment: CDR1 MGHRA and CDR2 YSYEKL. The CDR3 length is 15 residues. Trimming left V 0 bases short and J 1 base short, with 9 bases between. The table came from immunoSEQ multiplex PCR; TCRdb's copy has only in-frame clones and leaves some out. Its listing shows roughly 190,000 clones. The genes are TRBV4-1 and TRBJ2-5; D unclear. The sample consisted of blood. The clonotype was recovered from a woman in her 30s in good health. DNA for the CDR3: TGCGCCAGCAGCCAAGATAAAAGCAGCCAAGAGACCCAGTACTTC. Its translation is CASSQDKSSQETQYF.